One sample yielded the 15 T cell receptor beta chains listed below, sequenced in a study of blood T cell repertoires in COVID-19. Using immunoSEQ multiplex PCR, the repertoire was profiled, and TCRdb retains in-frame clones only, with some absent. The table lists almost 400,000 clones, under 90% of them singletons, with approximately 1.5% in the top ten. Sequenced: PBMCs or T cells enriched from blood (not recorded which). These receptors came from a woman aged 25 to 39 who had recovered from COVID-19.

CDR3 DNA: TGTGCCAGCAGCTTAGATGGGCTGACCTACGAGCAGTACTTC. This sequence encodes CASSLDGLTYEQYF. V gene TRBV11-3 combines with J gene TRBJ2-7; no clear D. Looked up from germline, CDR1 is SGHNT and CDR2 is YENEEA. This CDR3 region has 14 residues. The V gene lost 0 bases and the J gene lost 2 bases, with 8 bases spanning the gap. The whole variable domain, filled in from reference TRBV11-3 and TRBJ2-7, reads EAGVVQSPRYKIIEKKQPVAFWCNPISGHNTLYWYLQNLGQGPELLIRYENEEAVDDSQLPKDRFSAERLKGVDSTLKIQPAELGDSAVYLCASSLDGLTYEQYFGPGTRLTVT.

This chain connects TRBV3-1 (or the pseudogene TRBV3-2) to TRBJ2-7; 13 bases fit TRBD2. The CDR3 covers 16 residues. With 3 bases clipped from V and 3 bases from J, the junction kept 5 bases outside the gene matches. CDR1 and CDR2 from the germline V gene are LGHDT and YNNKEL (reference sequence). The CDR3 DNA follows: TGTGCCAGCAGCCAGACTAGCGGGGGGACCAACTACGAGCAGTACTTC. Translation gives CASSQTSGGTNYEQYF.

The rearrangement links TRBV19 to TRBJ2-2; 8 bases fit TRBD2. Germline V CDR1 and CDR2: LNHDA, SQIVND (reference sequence). The CDR3 spans 18 residues. Germline trimming cut 4 bases from V and 6 bases from J; bases unmatched to any gene: 16. The CDR3 DNA reads TGTGCCAGTAGTAGCCGAGGGACTAGATTTCTGTCAGCCGGGGAGCTGTTTTTT. Amino acid sequence: CASSSRGTRFLSAGELFF.

The genes are TRBV6-6 and TRBJ2-5; 7 nucleotides align to TRBD1. In germline, CDR1 is MNHNY, CDR2 SVGAGI (reference sequence). V was pared by 4 bases and J by 1 base, with 3 bases of the junction left unmatched. The CDR3 runs 14 residues. The CDR3 DNA is TGTGCCAGCAGTTTCCGGGACAGCCAAGAGACCCAGTACTTC. It yields the protein CASSFRDSQETQYF.

The rearrangement joins TRBV14 to TRBJ2-5, with D unresolved. The CDR3 loop spans 17 amino acids. Deletions cut 1 base from V and 5 bases from J, with 20 bases between. Germline V gene data show CDR1 as SGHDN and CDR2 as FVKESK. The CDR3: CASSQGQALEARETQYF. The CDR3 nucleotides read TGTGCCAGCAGCCAAGGCCAGGCTTTAGAAGCCCGGGAGACCCAGTACTTC.

In its sample, this clone was seen once. The J gene is TRBJ1-2, the V gene TRBV4-2; D unresolved. Germline CDR1 is LGHNA and CDR2 is YNFKEQ. The CDR3 loop spans 14 amino acids. The V and J ends lost 0 bases and 8 bases respectively, with 13 bases between them. Here the CDR3 reads CASSQEMGWRGYTF. The CDR3 DNA follows: TGTGCCAGCAGCCAAGAGATGGGGTGGAGGGGCTACACCTTC.

J is TRBJ2-2 and V is TRBV19; D perhaps matches TRBD1 (5 bases). Trimming stripped 4 bases from V and 7 bases from J, with 16 bases between. This CDR3 has 15 residues. From germline, CDR1 is LNHDA and CDR2 SQIVND (reference sequence). DNA for the CDR3: TGTGCCAGTAGTACGGTTCAGGGCCCGGGCGGGGAGCTGTTTTTT. Translating gives CASSTVQGPGGELFF.

The chain carries TRBV5-6 and TRBJ2-3; D might be TRBD2 (5 bases). V lost 0 bases, J lost 6 bases, and 5 bases lay in between. The CDR3 runs 12 residues. Germline-derived CDR1 and CDR2 are SGHDT and YYEEEE. The CDR3 sequence: CASSLGGDTQYF. The DNA of the CDR3 is TGTGCCAGCAGCTTGGGAGGGGATACGCAGTATTTT. Supplemented by reference TRBV5-6 and TRBJ2-3, the full variable domain reads DAGVTQSPTHLIKTRGQQVTLRCSPKSGHDTVSWYQQALGQGPQFIFQYYEEEERQRGNFPDRFSGHQFPNYSSELNVNALLLGDSALYLCASSLGGDTQYFGPGTRLTVL.

This chain uses TRBV3-1 (or the pseudogene TRBV3-2) with TRBJ2-3; D not resolved. Germline assignment: CDR1 LGHDT and CDR2 YNNKEL (reference sequence). This CDR3 is 15 amino acids long. The germline V and J ends were trimmed by 1 base and 2 bases, with 10 bases remaining between them. In DNA form, the CDR3 reads TGTGCCAGCAGCCAAGGGTCCTATAACACAGATACGCAGTATTTT. Translating gives CASSQGSYNTDTQYF.

The rearrangement links TRBV5-1 to TRBJ1-1; D is possibly TRBD1 (6 bases). The V gene's germline CDR1 is SGHRS and CDR2 YFSETQ. The CDR3 sequence is 16 residues long. The V gene lost 1 base and the J gene lost 5 bases, with 18 bases spanning the gap. Here the CDR3 reads CASSLRQQGPGTEAFF. In DNA form, the CDR3 reads TGCGCCAGCAGCTTGCGGCAACAGGGTCCAGGGACTGAAGCTTTCTTT. The entire variable domain, with the rest obtained from reference TRBV5-1 and TRBJ1-1, is as follows: KAGVTQTPRYLIKTRGQQVTLSCSPISGHRSVSWYQQTPGQGLQFLFEYFSETQRNKGNFPGRFSGRQFSNSRSEMNVSTLELGDSALYLCASSLRQQGPGTEAFFGQGTRLTVV.

This clone was observed a single time. The gene calls are TRBV4-1 and TRBJ2-3, with D possibly TRBD2 on 7 matching bases. The CDR3 sequence is 16 residues long. Germline V gene data show CDR1 as MGHRA and CDR2 as YSYEKL. V was pared by 4 bases and J by 4 bases, with 18 bases between. The CDR3 loop is CASSPSGDILPDTQYF. The CDR3 DNA sequence: TGCGCCAGCAGCCCGAGCGGGGACATCCTCCCAGATACGCAGTATTTT.

The chain has TRBV25-1 and TRBJ1-1, with a weak D call TRBD1 (5 bases). This CDR3 is 13 amino acids long. The V gene's germline CDR1 is MGHDK and CDR2 SYGVNS. The V gene lost 1 base and the J gene lost 8 bases, with 11 bases spanning the gap. For the CDR3, the DNA is TGTGCCAGCAGTGAATCTGGAGGGGTCGAAGCTTTCTTT. Protein: CASSESGGVEAFF.

This chain connects TRBV13 to TRBJ2-1; perhaps TRBD2 as D (6 bases). The V end lost 2 bases, the J end lost 4 bases, and 12 bases lay between the germline ends. Germline loops: CDR1 PRHDT, CDR2 FYEKMQ (reference sequence). The CDR3 is made up of 15 amino acids. The CDR3 DNA reads TGTGCCAGCAGCTTACGGGACTTCATATACAATGAGCAGTTCTTC. Its protein product is CASSLRDFIYNEQFF.

The sample holds many counts of this clone. This chain uses TRBV5-1 with TRBJ2-7; D is possibly TRBD1 (6 bases). The V end was cut by 3 bases, the J end by 6 bases, with 10 bases between. The CDR3 runs to 12 residues. CDR1 and CDR2 (germline): SGHRS, YFSETQ. The CDR3 region is CASSSDSREQYF. As DNA, the CDR3 is TGCGCCAGCAGCTCGGACAGTCGCGAGCAGTACTTC.

V gene TRBV24-1 combines with J gene TRBJ2-7, with D uncertain. The germline V gene encodes CDR1 KGHDR and CDR2 SFDVKD. V dropped 5 bases and J dropped 5 bases, with 9 bases sitting between them. CDR3 length: 12 residues. DNA for the CDR3: TGTGCCACCAGTGGTCAGATCGACGAGCAGTACTTC. Protein: CATSGQIDEQYF.